Shown below are 20 T cell receptor beta chains from a single sample sequenced in a study of beta chain features in type 1 diabetes. The authors reverse transcribed all of the isolated RNA, so sequencing captured expressed TCRB transcripts. Produced via immunoSEQ multiplex PCR; TCRdb's table is partial and in-frame only. Of about 930,000 clones in the sample, roughly a sixth were seen once. The sequencing sample was made of naive CD4+ T cells from blood. Receptor source: a woman aged 18-29 years in good health.

Only a few counts were recorded for this clone. V and J are TRBV5-4 and TRBJ2-1; D gene uncertain. The CDR3 spans 17 residues. CDR1 and CDR2 from the germline V gene are SGHNT and YYREEE (reference sequence). With 3 bases removed from V and 0 bases from J, the gap between germline ends came to 16 bases. The CDR3 DNA reads TGTGCCAGCAGCTCACGACGTGACTCCAGCTCCTACAATGAGCAGTTCTTC. It encodes CASSSRRDSSSYNEQFF.

This sequence joins TRBV2 and TRBJ2-5; D is perhaps TRBD1 (6 bases). This CDR3 spans 14 amino acids. Per the germline V gene, CDR1 is SNHLY and CDR2 is FYNNEI. Trimming took off 7 bases at V and 5 bases at J, with 17 bases between the two ends. The CDR3 spells CASTSDSRRETQYF. The CDR3 nucleotides read TGTGCCAGCACCTCGGACAGTCGGCGGGAGACCCAGTACTTC.

This clone was detected only a few times. This chain joins TRBV7-8 and TRBJ2-2, with 9 bases aligning to TRBD2. The ends lost 2 bases at V and 6 bases at J; junction bases unmatched: 7. Germline CDR1 is SGHVS and CDR2 is FQNEAQ. The CDR3 has 16 amino acids. Here the CDR3 reads CASSLIAGVVPGELFF. CDR3 coding DNA: TGTGCCAGCAGCTTAATAGCGGGAGTTGTCCCCGGGGAGCTGTTTTTT.

This clone was detected only once. The V and J genes are TRBV11-2 and TRBJ1-1; tentatively, D is TRBD1 (6 bases). Germline-derived CDR1 and CDR2 are SGHAT and FQNNGV. V was trimmed by 6 bases and J by 8 bases, leaving 13 bases between them. This CDR3 is built from 12 residues. The CDR3 spells CASRRVGTEAFF. CDR3 in DNA: TGTGCCAGCAGGCGCGTCGGGACAGAAGCTTTCTTT.

This clone occurred a few times. V is TRBV11-2 and J is TRBJ2-7, with 7 bases identical to TRBD1. V gave up 5 bases and J gave up 3 bases; unmatched junction bases: 10. The length of the CDR3 is 15 residues. CDR1 is SGHAT and CDR2 is FQNNGV in the germline V gene. CDR3 in DNA: TGTGCCAGCAGCCCCCGTCGCAGGGGGTTCTACGAGCAGTACTTC. Protein product: CASSPRRRGFYEQYF.

This clone has just a few counts. Other DNA sequences of this sample code for an identical CDR3. This chain links TRBV9 with TRBJ2-5; D remains unclear. V was trimmed by 0 bases and J by 5 bases, leaving 11 bases between them. This CDR3 has 14 residues. Looked up from germline, CDR1 is SGDLS and CDR2 is YYNGEE. The CDR3 coding sequence is TGTGCCAGCAGCGTAGGCCCGGGTCGCGAGACCCAGTACTTC. Translating it yields CASSVGPGRETQYF.

This clone showed up just a few times. Other DNA sequences within the sample encode an identical CDR3. This rearrangement joins TRBV6-5 to TRBJ2-7; 9 bases fit TRBD1. The CDR3 has 14 amino acids. Trimming cost V 6 bases and J 3 bases; bases outside gene matches: 6. The germline V gene has CDR1 MNHEY and CDR2 SVGAGI. Here the CDR3 reads CASSQQGAGYEQYF. The CDR3 coding sequence is TGTGCCAGCAGCCAACAGGGGGCTGGCTACGAGCAGTACTTC.

The chain couples TRBV11-2 to TRBJ2-7; the match to TRBD2 covers 9 bases. The CDR3 spans 15 residues. After removal of 1 base from V and 0 bases from J, the junction contained 1 base not matched to a gene. Per the germline V gene, CDR1 is SGHAT and CDR2 is FQNNGV. The CDR3 here is CASSLVAGVSYEQYF. The DNA for the CDR3 is TGTGCCAGCAGCTTAGTAGCGGGAGTCTCCTACGAGCAGTACTTC.

Only a few counts were recorded for this clone. V gene TRBV28 combines with J gene TRBJ2-7, with TRBD2 as a possible D gene (6 bases). Germline CDR1 reads MDHEN; CDR2 reads SYDVKM. The CDR3 has 14 amino acids. Trimming removed 5 bases from V and 1 base from J, with 12 bases in between. The CDR3 region is CASSSPGESYEQYF. The CDR3 DNA sequence: TGTGCCAGCAGTAGTCCGGGGGAATCCTACGAGCAGTACTTC.

V usage is TRBV7-2 and J usage is TRBJ1-5; D gene ambiguous. Germline CDR1 is SGHTA and CDR2 is FQGNSA. V was pared by 3 bases and J by 5 bases, with 8 bases between. CDR3 length: 13 amino acids. The CDR3 region has the DNA TGTGCCAGCAGCTTCGGACCAGATCAGCCCCAGCATTTT. Its translation: CASSFGPDQPQHF.

This clone was observed a handful of times. The chain uses TRBV6-5 and TRBJ2-3; D might be TRBD1 (5 bases). The germline gives CDR1 MNHEY, CDR2 SVGAGI. The CDR3 sequence is 15 residues long. V gave up 0 bases and J gave up 7 bases, with 14 bases separating them. The CDR3 spells CASSYSSWTDNTQYF. The CDR3 nucleotides read TGTGCCAGCAGTTACTCGTCCTGGACGGACAATACGCAGTATTTT.

CDR3: CASSVQQGYQPQHF. CDR3 sequence (DNA): TGTGCCAGTAGTGTCCAACAGGGCTATCAGCCCCAGCATTTT. The gene calls are TRBV19 and TRBJ1-5; possible D gene TRBD1, 6 bases. V was clipped by 5 bases and J by 5 bases, with 13 bases between them. CDR3 length: 14 amino acids. Germline assignment: CDR1 LNHDA and CDR2 SQIVND (reference sequence).

V usage is TRBV7-2 and J usage is TRBJ1-2; the D gene is possibly TRBD1 (5 bases). The CDR3 has 15 residues. V lost 1 base and J lost 5, with 14 bases in between. Looked up from germline, CDR1 is SGHTA and CDR2 is FQGNSA. The CDR3 sequence is CASSLEIGRGYGYTF. CDR3 nucleotide sequence: TGTGCCAGCAGCTTAGAGATTGGGCGGGGGTATGGCTACACCTTC. Using reference TRBV7-2 and TRBJ1-2 for the parts outside the CDR3, the full variable domain is GAGVSQSPSNKVTEKGKDVELRCDPISGHTALYWYRQSLGQGLEFLIYFQGNSAPDKSGLPSDRFSAERTGGSVSTLTIQRTQQEDSAVYLCASSLEIGRGYGYTFGSGTRLTVV.

This clone was counted between two and nine times. This chain joins TRBV7-9 and TRBJ1-1; D unclear. The CDR3 length is 13 residues. Trimming removed 8 bases at V and 1 base at J, with 11 bases between. Germline CDR1 is SEHNR and CDR2 is FQNEAQ (reference sequence). The CDR3 DNA is TGTGCCAGCGTCGGATCCGCGAACACTGAAGCTTTCTTT. This gives the protein CASVGSANTEAFF. Full variable domain (rest looked up from reference TRBV7-9 and TRBJ1-1): DTGVSQNPRHKITKRGQNVTFRCDPISEHNRLYWYRQTLGQGPEFLTYFQNEAQLEKSRLLSDRFSAERPKGSFSTLEIQRTEQGDSAMYLCASVGSANTEAFFGQGTRLTVV.

This sequence joins TRBV7-2 and TRBJ2-5; TRBD2 aligns across 9 bases. The CDR3 contains 17 residues. CDR1 is SGHTA and CDR2 is FQGNSA in the germline V gene. V was clipped by 5 bases and J by 4 bases; unmatched bases: 14. As DNA, the CDR3 is TGTGCCAGCAGCCATCGCGGGAGGGCCCTCCTGGCAGAGACCCAGTACTTC. It encodes CASSHRGRALLAETQYF. The full variable domain, completed using reference TRBV7-2 and TRBJ2-5, is GAGVSQSPSNKVTEKGKDVELRCDPISGHTALYWYRQSLGQGLEFLIYFQGNSAPDKSGLPSDRFSAERTGGSVSTLTIQRTQQEDSAVYLCASSHRGRALLAETQYFGPGTRLLVL.

This clone has a handful of counts. The chain recombines TRBV7-2 with TRBJ1-2, with D possibly TRBD1 on 5 matching bases. The length of the CDR3 is 15 residues. Trimming pared 3 bases from V and 7 bases from J, leaving 18 bases between. Germline V gives CDR1 SGHTA, CDR2 FQGNSA. The CDR3, as DNA: TGTGCCAGCAGCTTGTTCGGGACCGATTATTTTGGCTACACCTTC. The encoded protein is CASSLFGTDYFGYTF. Filled out from reference TRBV7-2 and TRBJ1-2, the complete variable domain reads GAGVSQSPSNKVTEKGKDVELRCDPISGHTALYWYRQSLGQGLEFLIYFQGNSAPDKSGLPSDRFSAERTGGSVSTLTIQRTQQEDSAVYLCASSLFGTDYFGYTFGSGTRLTVV.

The chain uses TRBV23-1 and TRBJ1-6; tentatively, D is TRBD1 (6 bases). TRBV23-1 is marked as an open reading frame, function uncertain. This CDR3 is 13 amino acids long. The V gene lost 7 bases and the J gene lost 7 bases, with 11 bases spanning the gap. This CDR3 is CASKTGLNSPLHF. The CDR3 region has the DNA TGCGCCAGCAAGACAGGATTGAATTCACCCCTCCACTTT.

This clone occurred a few times. The chain is built from TRBV6-6 and TRBJ2-1; D is perhaps TRBD2 (6 bases). The CDR3 has 12 amino acids. Trimming removed 4 bases from V and 9 bases from J, with 10 bases in between. CDR1 is MNHNY and CDR2 is SVGAGI in the germline V gene (reference sequence). The CDR3 nucleotides read TGTGCCAGCAGTTCATTCGGGAGTGAGCAGTTCTTC. This gives the protein CASSSFGSEQFF.

This clone was detected a few times. This chain links TRBV7-2 with TRBJ2-1; TRBD2 agrees at 12 bases. CDR3 length: 18 residues. J gave up 10 bases and V 5 bases, and 18 bases lay outside the gene matches. Germline CDR1 and CDR2: SGHTA and FQGNSA. The CDR3 bases are TGTGCCAGCAGCCGGGGACTAGCGGGCCGCGGGATGAGGTTAGAGCAGTTCTTC. This codes for CASSRGLAGRGMRLEQFF.

This clone was counted between two and nine times. The same CDR3 can be traced to other DNA sequences in this sample. The chain is built from TRBV28 and TRBJ1-2; a possible D gene is TRBD1 (5 bases). Germline loops: CDR1 MDHEN, CDR2 SYDVKM. Between the trimmed V and J ends, which lost 4 bases and 4 bases, there was a span of 13 bases. The CDR3 sequence is 14 residues long. CDR3 sequence (DNA): TGTGCCAGCAGTTCACCGGGGCAGGGCTATGGCTACACCTTC. It translates to CASSSPGQGYGYTF.